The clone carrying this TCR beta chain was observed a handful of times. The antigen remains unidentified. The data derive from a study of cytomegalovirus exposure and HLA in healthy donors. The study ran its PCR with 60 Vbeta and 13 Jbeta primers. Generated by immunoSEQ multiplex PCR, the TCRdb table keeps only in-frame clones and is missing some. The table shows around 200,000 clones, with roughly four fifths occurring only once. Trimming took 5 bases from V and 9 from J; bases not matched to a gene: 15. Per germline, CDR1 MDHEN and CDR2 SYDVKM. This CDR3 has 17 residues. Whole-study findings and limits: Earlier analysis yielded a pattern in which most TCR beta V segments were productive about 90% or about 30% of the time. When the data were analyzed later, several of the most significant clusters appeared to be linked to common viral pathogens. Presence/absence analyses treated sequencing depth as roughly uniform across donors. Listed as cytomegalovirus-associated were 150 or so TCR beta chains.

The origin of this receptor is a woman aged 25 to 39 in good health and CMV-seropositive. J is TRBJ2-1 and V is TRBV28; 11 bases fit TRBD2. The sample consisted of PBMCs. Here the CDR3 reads CASSRLFTSGSRGEQFF. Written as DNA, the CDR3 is TGTGCCAGCAGTCGACTGTTTACTAGCGGGAGTAGGGGTGAGCAGTTCTTC.